This T cell receptor (beta chain) was identified in a study of regulatory T cells in long-lasting Graves disease. A word on this clonotype: Its antigen is not identified.

Study-wide results and limits: Gene preferences differed: TRBV28, TRBJ1-2, TRBJ2-5 in persistent cases.

V lost 5 bases to trimming and J lost 0 bases, with 13 bases between them. This CDR3 is 15 amino acids long. In germline, CDR1 is SGHAT, CDR2 FQNNGV. Time point meaning: newly diagnosed GD, antithyroid drugs for less than 3 months. Extracted RNA from PBMCs served as the source of the TCR library. Clinicians diagnosed Graves' disease using American Thyroid Association guidelines. CDR3-region Arm-PCR and iRepertoire HTBI primers produced the TCR beta libraries. TCRdb analysed the multiplex PCR reads with MiXCR anew, one entry per CDR3 protein. The repertoire consists of 560,000 or so distinct CDR3 sequences, with around 16% occurring once and the leading ten covering around 11%. The same sample was also used in a study of T cells in Graves' hyperthyroidism and ophthalmopathy.

The V and J genes are TRBV11-2 and TRBJ1-1, with D unclear. This TCR was sampled from a man younger than 35 with Graves disease. The sample was peripheral blood mononuclear cells (PBMCs), taken at new diagnosis, from a patient treated with antithyroid drugs. The CDR3 DNA is TGTGCCAGCAGCCAAGAGGAAAGTCTGAACACTGAAGCTTTCTTT. Its protein product is CASSQEESLNTEAFF.